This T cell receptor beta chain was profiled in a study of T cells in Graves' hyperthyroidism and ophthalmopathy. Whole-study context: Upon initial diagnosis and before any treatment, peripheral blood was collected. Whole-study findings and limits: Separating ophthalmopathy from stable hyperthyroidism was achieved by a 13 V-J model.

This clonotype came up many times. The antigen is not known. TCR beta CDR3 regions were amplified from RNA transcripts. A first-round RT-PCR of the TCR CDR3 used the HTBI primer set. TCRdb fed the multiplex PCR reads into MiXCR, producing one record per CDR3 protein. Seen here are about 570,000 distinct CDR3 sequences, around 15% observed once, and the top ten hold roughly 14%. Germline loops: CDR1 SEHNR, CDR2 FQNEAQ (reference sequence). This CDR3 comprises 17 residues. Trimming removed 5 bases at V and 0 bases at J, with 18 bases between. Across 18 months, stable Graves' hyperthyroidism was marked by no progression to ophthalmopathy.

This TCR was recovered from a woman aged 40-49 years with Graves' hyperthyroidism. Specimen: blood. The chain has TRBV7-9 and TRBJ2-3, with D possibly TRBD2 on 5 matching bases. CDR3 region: CASSNPTTVSSTDTQYF. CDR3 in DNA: TGTGCCAGCAGCAACCCGACTACGGTATCTAGCACAGATACGCAGTATTTT.